This T cell receptor (beta chain) emerged from a study of cytomegalovirus exposure and HLA in healthy donors. Overall study results and limits: High sensitivity and specificity were reportedly achieved when the classifier diagnosed cytomegalovirus status. In a later analysis, more than 15,000 TCR beta sequences were associated with HLA alleles at 0.05 false discovery rate.

For this clone: The antigen is unknown.

60 Vbeta and 13 Jbeta primers were used in PCR. The authors' processing: An analysis that came later counted some 80 million unique TCR beta chains, approximately 10 million shared. The repertoire was sequenced with immunoSEQ multiplex PCR; TCRdb's copy has only in-frame clones and lacks some. D and trimming were read from the DNA, whereas the V and J calls and clone size are those reported in that table. The table has about 130,000 clones, roughly 78% seen once. The CDR3 covers 15 residues. V shed 3 bases and J shed 2 bases, with 14 bases lying between them. Germline V lookup: CDR1 SGHRS, CDR2 YFSETQ.

This chain connects TRBV5-1 to TRBJ2-5, with a possible D match to TRBD2 (5 bases). The sequence was obtained from a man between 25 and 39 years old in good health and CMV-seronegative. The sample comprised PBMCs. CDR3: CASSSGLLRQETQYF. The CDR3 nucleotides are TGCGCCAGCAGCTCCGGACTCCTCAGGCAAGAGACCCAGTACTTC.